This is a list of T cell receptor beta chains from one sample in a study of blood T cell repertoires in COVID-19. Data came from immunoSEQ multiplex PCR; TCRdb stores just in-frame clones and leaves some out. The sample contains 140,000 or so clones, 60% to 85% of which appear only once. Sequencing used peripheral blood. The receptors derive from a man aged 45 to 65 with active or convalescent COVID-19. Each CDR3 is given with its conserved first and last residue. The D gene is left open where the match is weak. Expanded clones get a size class; other rows say once, few or many, or leave the size out.

len,v_gene,d_gene,abundance,j_gene,CDR3aa,CDR3nt
16,TRBV24-1,TRBD1,NA,TRBJ2-5,CATSDSDRGYEETQYF,TGTGCCACCAGTGACTCCGACAGGGGGTATGAGGAGACCCAGTACTTC
15,TRBV5-1,TRBD2,once,TRBJ2-5,CASSLDSGSGKTQYF,TGCGCCAGCAGCTTGGATAGCGGGAGTGGAAAGACCCAGTACTTC
18,TRBV10-3,TRBD2,NA,TRBJ2-3,CAISESILAGGSTDTQYF,TGTGCCATCAGTGAGTCTATACTAGCGGGAGGAAGCACAGATACGCAGTATTTT
14,TRBV29-1,TRBD2,NA,TRBJ2-3,CSVGLAGEEDTQYF,TGCAGCGTTGGACTAGCGGGAGAAGAAGATACGCAGTATTTT
15,TRBV19,NA,few,TRBJ2-3,CASSIEGRVTDTQYF,TGTGCCAGTAGTATAGAAGGCAGGGTTACAGATACGCAGTATTTT
12,TRBV25-1,NA,NA,TRBJ1-1,CASSYQGRQAFF,TGTGCCAGCAGTTACCAGGGAAGGCAAGCTTTCTTT
18,TRBV10-1,NA,NA,TRBJ2-3,CASSPGSGSHTRRNTQYF,TGCGCCAGCAGCCCAGGCAGCGGGTCCCATACGCGTCGGAATACGCAGTATTTT
14,TRBV18,TRBD1,NA,TRBJ1-1,CASSEVDRDTEAFF,TGTGCCAGCTCAGAAGTGGACAGGGACACTGAAGCTTTCTTT
14,TRBV19,TRBD2,NA,TRBJ2-7,CASSILAGENEQYF,TGTGCCAGTAGTATACTAGCGGGAGAAAACGAGCAGTACTTC
15,TRBV28,TRBD1,NA,TRBJ2-1,CASSPQGAVRNEQFF,TGTGCCAGCAGTCCCCAGGGGGCAGTAAGGAATGAGCAGTTCTTC
16,TRBV4-1,NA,few,TRBJ1-5,CASSQEVQGINQPQHF,TGCGCCAGCAGCCAAGAGGTTCAGGGGATCAATCAGCCCCAGCATTTT
15,TRBV6-4,TRBD1,NA,TRBJ2-2,CASSLDRGGTGELFF,TGTGCCAGCAGCTTGGACAGGGGAGGCACCGGGGAGCTGTTTTTT